Presented here are 6 T cell receptor beta chains from one specimen sequenced in a study of cytomegalovirus exposure and HLA in healthy donors. It was with 60 Vbeta and 13 Jbeta primers that the PCR ran. Sequencing was performed with immunoSEQ multiplex PCR; in TCRdb, only in-frame clones are kept and a portion is missing. In the table there are about 120,000 clones, 50% to 75% of which are singletons. Material: PBMCs. The receptor source for this set is a woman aged 35 to 49 in good health and CMV-seropositive.

V usage is TRBV7-6 and J usage is TRBJ2-7; D not certain. The CDR3 length is 14 residues. Germline values: CDR1 SGHVS, CDR2 FNYEAQ. The V gene lost 5 bases and the J gene lost 0 bases, with 11 bases spanning the gap. CDR3 amino acids: CASSPGGVSYEQYF. As DNA, the CDR3 is TGTGCCAGCAGCCCCGGCGGCGTCTCCTACGAGCAGTACTTC.

This clone was detected only a few times. The genes are TRBV11-2 and TRBJ1-5; 7 nucleotides match TRBD1. CDR3 length: 17 residues. Germline loops: CDR1 SGHAT, CDR2 FQNNGV. The V segment lost 5 bases and the J segment 0 bases; nucleotides outside the gene matches: 10. Here the CDR3 DNA reads TGTGCCAGCAGCCCGGGACAGTGGAACTATAGCAATCAGCCCCAGCATTTT. It specifies CASSPGQWNYSNQPQHF.

V usage is TRBV5-1 and J usage is TRBJ1-5; 7 bases line up with TRBD1. CDR3 size: 14 residues. Germline loops: CDR1 SGHRS, CDR2 YFSETQ. J gave up 7 bases and V 0 bases, and 4 bases lay outside the gene matches. The CDR3 here is CASSLDRGKQPQHF. The CDR3 DNA reads TGCGCCAGCAGCTTGGACAGGGGTAAACAGCCCCAGCATTTT.

The chain couples TRBV28 to TRBJ1-1; 7 bases line up with TRBD1. V was pared by 4 bases and J by 2 bases, with 7 bases of the junction left unmatched. This CDR3 spans 15 amino acids. Germline V CDR1 and CDR2: MDHEN, SYDVKM. As DNA, the CDR3 is TGTGCCAGCAGTTCGACAGGGAGGACTAACACTGAAGCTTTCTTT. Encoded protein: CASSSTGRTNTEAFF.

V usage is TRBV5-1 and J usage is TRBJ1-1; 9 positions agree with TRBD1. The CDR3 sequence is 16 residues long. Germline assignment: CDR1 SGHRS and CDR2 YFSETQ. V dropped 3 bases and J dropped 1; count of bases not matched to a gene: 7. The CDR3 DNA reads as TGCGCCAGCAGCTACTGGGACAGGGATACGAACACTGAAGCTTTCTTT. Its translation is CASSYWDRDTNTEAFF.

J is TRBJ2-1 and V is TRBV9, with 7 bases that match TRBD2. Unmatched junction bases numbered 7, after V lost 4 bases and J lost 9 bases. Germline V gene lookup returns CDR1 SGDLS and CDR2 YYNGEE. CDR3 length equals 13 residues. CDR3 in DNA: TGTGCCAGCAGCCCTTTCCCTAGCGGTGAGCAGTTCTTC. Its translation is CASSPFPSGEQFF.